Shown below are 20 T cell receptor beta chains from a single sample sequenced in a study of shared clonotypes between healthy human individuals (dated by TCRdb to 2019 to 2021). Library preparation was by the immunoSEQ multiplex PCR assay. The source is immuneACCESS, and TCRdb retained only in-frame sequences with V and J called. Part of the clones is not carried over; for the studies checked, unresolved V genes explain less than half of this, and the remainder is unexplained. This sample gives under 2.5 million clones in total; about nine tenths of them show up just once. Approximately 0.4% of the sample lies in the top ten. Sequencing used naive CD4+ T cells from PBMCs. The cell subset or site label, as the study defines it: CD45RA+ positively selected. The origin of the receptors is a man between 18 and 29 years old in good health. Some clones in this sample may be carry-over from other donors' samples.

The chain carries TRBV7-2 and TRBJ1-3; TRBD1 aligns across 9 bases. Losses at the gene ends were 2 bases for V and 4 bases for J; bases not matched to a gene: 3. The germline V gene encodes CDR1 SGHTA and CDR2 FQGNSA. CDR3 length equals 15 residues. The CDR3 reads CASSLNRGRGNTIYF. The CDR3 bases are TGTGCCAGCAGCTTAAACAGGGGGCGAGGAAACACCATATATTTT.

The chain combines TRBV4-1 with TRBJ2-7; the D gene is possibly TRBD2 (5 bases). Looked up from germline, CDR1 is MGHRA and CDR2 is YSYEKL. Trimming cost V 2 bases and J 2 bases, with 16 bases left between them. This CDR3 has 16 amino acids. CDR3 nucleotide sequence: TGCGCCAGCAGCCAACAAGGTCGGGGTATCGCCTACGAGCAGTACTTC. As protein: CASSQQGRGIAYEQYF.

V gene TRBV30 combines with J gene TRBJ2-2; D is uncertain. CDR3 length equals 14 residues. With 0 bases removed from V and 6 bases from J, the gap between germline ends came to 11 bases. Germline V gene sequence: CDR1 GTSNPN, CDR2 SVGIG (reference sequence). CDR3: CAWSVPPYAGELFF. The CDR3, as DNA: TGTGCCTGGAGTGTACCTCCGTATGCCGGGGAGCTGTTTTTT.

On this clone itself: Different DNA sequences within this sample yield the same CDR3. The J gene is TRBJ2-5, the V gene TRBV5-1; D is unresolved. Germline V gives CDR1 SGHRS, CDR2 YFSETQ. CDR3 size: 12 residues. The V end lost 0 bases, the J end lost 4 bases, and 4 bases lay between the germline ends. CDR3 in DNA: TGCGCCAGCAGCTTGGGGTTAGAGACCCAGTACTTC. It is translated as CASSLGLETQYF.

The chain couples TRBV6-5 to TRBJ2-1; D may be TRBD1 or TRBD2 (5 bases each). The germline V gene encodes CDR1 MNHEY and CDR2 SVGAGI. V was pared by 0 bases and J by 7 bases, with 16 bases between. The CDR3 length is 16 residues. CDR3 DNA: TGTGCCAGCAGTTACTCTTGGGGGTCGGGGCCGAATGAGCAGTTCTTC. Translated: CASSYSWGSGPNEQFF.

The chain employs TRBV5-1 and TRBJ2-7, with TRBD1 identical over 8 bases. Germline V gene data show CDR1 as SGHRS and CDR2 as YFSETQ. CDR3 length: 18 residues. The trim removed 1 base at V and 0 bases at J, leaving 12 bases unmatched. DNA for the CDR3: TGCGCCAGCAGCTTGAGATACGCTGGGACAGGTAGCTCCTACGAGCAGTACTTC. Protein product: CASSLRYAGTGSSYEQYF.

This chain uses TRBV5-1 with TRBJ2-2, with TRBD2 identical over 10 bases. Germline trimming cut 2 bases from V and 1 base from J; bases unmatched to any gene: 2. Germline V gene lookup returns CDR1 SGHRS and CDR2 YFSETQ. There are 16 residues in the CDR3. In DNA, the CDR3 is TGCGCCAGCAGCTTCTGGACTAGCGGGAACACCGGGGAGCTGTTTTTT. Its protein is CASSFWTSGNTGELFF.

This sequence joins TRBV27 and TRBJ1-3, with D perhaps matching TRBD1 (5 bases). The CDR3 contains 14 residues. V was clipped by 7 bases and J by 7 bases, with 17 bases between them. Germline V gene sequence: CDR1 MNHEY, CDR2 SMNVEV (reference sequence). The CDR3 DNA reads TGTGCCAGCATGGGCAGGGCGGCCCAGAACACCATATATTTT. This translates into CASMGRAAQNTIYF.

This chain links TRBV5-8 with TRBJ2-7; D is uncertain. The CDR3 is 14 residues long. Germline CDR1 SGHTS, CDR2 YDEGEE. Trimming left V 0 bases short and J 7 bases short, with 14 bases between. CDR3 coding DNA: TGTGCCAGCAGCTTGGGGTCCCACGCCGGGGAGCAGTACTTC. Its protein product is CASSLGSHAGEQYF.

This chain connects TRBV4-2 to TRBJ1-4; D unresolved. V was pared by 1 base and J by 5 bases, with 14 bases between. CDR3 size: 16 residues. The germline V gene has CDR1 LGHNA and CDR2 YNFKEQ. This CDR3 reads CASSQGWARENEKLFF. The CDR3, as DNA: TGTGCCAGCAGCCAAGGATGGGCCAGAGAAAATGAAAAACTGTTTTTT.

This clone was seen once. The chain couples TRBV5-1 to TRBJ2-7; 7 nucleotides line up with TRBD2. Looked up from germline, CDR1 is SGHRS and CDR2 is YFSETQ. CDR3 size: 16 residues. The junction had 12 bases not matched to a gene; V was cut back by 0 bases and J by 6 bases. The CDR3 bases are TGCGCCAGCAGCTTGGTTGGTAGCGGGTACCCCCGCGAGCAGTACTTC. This gives the protein CASSLVGSGYPREQYF.

The rearrangement links TRBV19 to TRBJ2-5, with TRBD1 identical over 10 bases. Germline loops: CDR1 LNHDA, CDR2 SQIVND (reference sequence). This CDR3 is built from 17 residues. J lost 3 bases, V lost 5 bases, and 12 bases had no gene match. This CDR3 reads CASSSIPGQGREETQYF. Here the CDR3 DNA reads TGTGCCAGTAGTTCCATCCCGGGACAGGGGAGAGAAGAGACCCAGTACTTC.

The rearrangement joins TRBV5-1 to TRBJ2-6; no reliable D call. The CDR3 is made up of 14 amino acids. The V gene's germline CDR1 is SGHRS and CDR2 YFSETQ. V shed 3 bases and J shed 4 bases, with 8 bases lying between them. The CDR3 bases are TGCGCCAGCAGCTCAACAAGGGGGGCCAACGTCCTGACTTTC. Amino acids: CASSSTRGANVLTF.

The rearrangement joins TRBV5-1 to TRBJ2-5; 11 bases match TRBD2. The germline gives CDR1 SGHRS, CDR2 YFSETQ. J was trimmed by 0 bases and V by 0 bases; bases with no gene match: 4. This CDR3 has 17 amino acids. CDR3 region: CASSLGLAGPNQETQYF. The CDR3 DNA is TGCGCCAGCAGCTTGGGACTAGCGGGGCCGAACCAAGAGACCCAGTACTTC.

In its sample, this clone was seen once. The genes are TRBV5-4 and TRBJ2-2; 13 bases match TRBD2. The junction had 6 bases not matched to a gene; V was cut back by 4 bases and J by 6 bases. The germline gives CDR1 SGHNT, CDR2 YYREEE (reference sequence). CDR3 length equals 16 residues. The DNA for the CDR3 is TGTGCCAGCAGCCTCCAACTAGCGGGAGGGGCCGGGGAGCTGTTTTTT. This translates into CASSLQLAGGAGELFF.

This clone was recorded once. This specimen includes other DNA sequences encoding the same CDR3. This chain joins TRBV5-1 and TRBJ2-3; 14 bases align to TRBD2. Germline trimming cut 3 bases from V and 4 bases from J; bases unmatched to any gene: 4. The CDR3 is 16 residues long. Germline CDR1 SGHRS, CDR2 YFSETQ. CDR3 in amino acids: CASSSGLAGVADTQYF. The DNA for the CDR3 is TGCGCCAGCAGCTCGGGACTAGCGGGAGTCGCAGATACGCAGTATTTT.

The chain is built from TRBV19 and TRBJ1-2; 8 bases fit TRBD1. This CDR3 spans 20 amino acids. CDR1 and CDR2 (germline): LNHDA, SQIVND (reference sequence). Losses at the gene ends were 5 bases for V and 3 bases for J; bases not matched to a gene: 23. This CDR3 reads CASSALRIRDRQSGDYGYTF. The CDR3 nucleotides read TGTGCCAGTAGTGCCCTACGTATAAGGGACAGGCAGAGTGGTGACTATGGCTACACCTTC.

The J gene is TRBJ2-7, the V gene TRBV6-4; TRBD1 matches 8 bases. Germline assignment: CDR1 MRHNA and CDR2 SNTAGT. The CDR3 runs to 14 residues. With 2 bases clipped from V and 3 bases from J, the junction kept 3 bases outside the gene matches. The CDR3 region is CASSDPGTGYEQYF. CDR3 bases: TGTGCCAGCAGTGACCCAGGGACAGGCTACGAGCAGTACTTC.

The J gene is TRBJ2-5, the V gene TRBV2, with 13 positions matching TRBD2. Germline loops: CDR1 SNHLY, CDR2 FYNNEI. The CDR3 totals 15 residues. V lost 4 bases, J lost 5 bases, and 4 bases stayed unmatched. DNA for the CDR3: TGTGCCAGCAGTGGGACTAGCGGGAGACTTGAGACCCAGTACTTC. This encodes CASSGTSGRLETQYF.

Worth noting for this clone: The identical CDR3 is also encoded by other nucleotide sequences in the sample. The J gene is TRBJ1-1, the V gene TRBV28, with D uncertain. Germline CDR1 and CDR2: MDHEN and SYDVKM. The V end was cut by 4 bases, the J end by 4 bases, with 10 bases between. The CDR3 spans 13 residues. CDR3: CASSSVVGTEAFF. For the CDR3, the DNA is TGTGCCAGCAGTTCAGTAGTGGGCACTGAAGCTTTCTTT.